Listed below are T cell receptor beta chains from one sample, sequenced in a study of blood T cell repertoires in COVID-19. Measured with immunoSEQ multiplex PCR; TCRdb has only the in-frame clones, and not every one. The sample yields 120,000 to 150,000 clones, about 82% seen once. The sample comprised peripheral blood. These receptors were collected from a woman aged 40 to 50 with active or convalescent COVID-19. Each CDR3 is given with its conserved first and last residue. The D gene is left open where the match is weak. Rows may omit the clone size; those that give it use once, few, many or a size class.

j_call | d_call | clone_size | v_call | cdr3_nt | cdr3_aa
TRBJ2-3 | NA | NA | TRBV5-1 | TGCGCCAGCAGCTTGGACCGGGGCACAGATACGCAGTATTTT | CASSLDRGTDTQYF
TRBJ2-7 | TRBD2 | few | TRBV27 | TGTGCCAGCAGTTTACCGGGGGGGGGAAGGAACGAGCAGTACTTC | CASSLPGGGRNEQYF
TRBJ2-7 | TRBD2 | once | TRBV3-1/TRBV3-2 | TGTGCCAGCAGCCCCCTAGCGGGGTTCTACGAGCAGTACTTC | CASSPLAGFYEQYF
TRBJ2-7 | TRBD1 | NA | TRBV7-9 | TGTGCCAGCCTGGGGACAGGGAACTACGAGCAGTACTTC | CASLGTGNYEQYF
TRBJ2-1 | TRBD2 | NA | TRBV5-1 | TGCGCCAGCAGCTTGGGGGCGGGAGCCTCCCCAAGAATATACAATGAGCAGTTCTTC | CASSLGAGASPRIYNEQFF
TRBJ1-5 | TRBD1 | NA | TRBV7-9 | TGTGCCAGCAGCTCCGGGACAGGGTTCTGGGGCAATCAGCCCCAGCATTTT | CASSSGTGFWGNQPQHF
TRBJ2-3 | NA | once | TRBV6-5 | TGTGCCAGCAGTTACTCGGAGATTCTCACGCAGTATTTT | CASSYSEILTQYF
TRBJ1-2 | NA | NA | TRBV3-1/TRBV3-2 | TGTGCCAGCCGATATTCAGGGGTCCACCAAGACGGCTATGGCTACACCTTC | CASRYSGVHQDGYGYTF
TRBJ1-2 | NA | NA | TRBV19 | TGTGCCAGTAGTATAGATGGGGGGGCGAATAACTATGGCTACACCTTC | CASSIDGGANNYGYTF
TRBJ1-1 | NA | NA | TRBV6-2/TRBV6-3 | TGTGCCAGCAGTTACCTAGGGGTCAGGACTGAAGCTTTCTTT | CASSYLGVRTEAFF
TRBJ2-2 | NA | NA | TRBV19 | TGTGCCAGTAGTACATCACTGGGGGAGCTGTTTTTT | CASSTSLGELFF
TRBJ1-2 | TRBD1 | NA | TRBV24-1 | TGTGCCACCAGCGTGACCGGGACAGGGGATAATGGCTACACCTTC | CATSVTGTGDNGYTF
TRBJ2-3 | TRBD2 | NA | TRBV5-1 | TGCGCCAGCCGCCTTGGGCTTAGCGGGCTCACAGATACGCAGTATTTT | CASRLGLSGLTDTQYF
TRBJ1-2 | NA | NA | TRBV18 | TGTGCCAGCTCACCAGGGAGGGAAGTAGTTGGCTACACCTTC | CASSPGREVVGYTF
TRBJ1-1 | TRBD1 | NA | TRBV10-3 | TGTGCCATACGACAGGGGGTGGGGAACACTGAAGCTTTCTTT | CAIRQGVGNTEAFF
TRBJ2-7 | NA | NA | TRBV30 | TGTGCCTGGTCTAGGTACGAGCAGTACTTC | CAWSRYEQYF
TRBJ2-7 | TRBD2 | NA | TRBV5-6 | TGTGCCAGCAGCCCAGTACTAGCGGGGGCTAGGGAGCAGTACTTC | CASSPVLAGAREQYF
TRBJ2-4 | TRBD2 | NA | TRBV27 | TGTGCCAGCAGTTTACGGCACGCGGGGGGATACAGCGGAAACATTCAGTACTTC | CASSLRHAGGYSGNIQYF
TRBJ2-5 | NA | NA | TRBV11-2 | TGTGCCAGCAGCCTGCGTGGAGACGCTTCGGGGACCCAGTACTTC | CASSLRGDASGTQYF
TRBJ1-6 | NA | NA | TRBV19 | TGTGCCAGTAGTGGGTTCGCTGGAGTAAATTCACCCCTCCACTTT | CASSGFAGVNSPLHF
TRBJ2-7 | TRBD1 | NA | TRBV28 | TGTGCCAGCAGCAGGGGGAGCACCTACGAGCAGTACTTC | CASSRGSTYEQYF
TRBJ2-5 | TRBD2 | NA | TRBV5-4 | TGTGCCAGCAGCTTGGCCGTGACTAGCGGGAGGCCCTTCCAAGAGACCCAGTACTTC | CASSLAVTSGRPFQETQYF
TRBJ1-1 | TRBD1 | NA | TRBV5-4 | TGTGCCAGCAGCTTGGAGACAGGGAGAAGGGCTGAAGCTTTCTTT | CASSLETGRRAEAFF
TRBJ1-3 | NA | NA | TRBV15 | TGTGCCACCAGCGCCATGACATTCCATTCTGGAAACACCATATATTTT | CATSAMTFHSGNTIYF